The clone carrying this TCR beta chain has just a few counts. Antigen specificity is unknown. This sample's treatment: approximately 9-day PBMC culture with coronavirus spike peptide pools or control peptides (ViraFEST assay). Samples of CD4+ T cells were obtained from the unexposed donor before the COVID-19 pandemic (2011-2018). The authors swapped half the medium for fresh IL-2 medium on days 3 and 7. Researchers used the Oncomine TCR Beta short-read assay to sequence DNA from cultured CD4+ T cells. Genomic DNA extraction was carried out from cultured CD4+ T cells. MiXCR was run by TCRdb on the PCR reads, yielding one entry per CDR3 protein. Seen here are approximately 9,000 distinct CDR3 sequences, less than 40% observed once, and the top ten hold about 20%. The data belong to a study of vaccination and CD4 T cells after COVID-19. For the study at large: Samples taken post-COVID came a median 101 days after diagnosis, ranging from 35 to 161. Researchers treated cells with overlapping spike peptides taken from SARS-CoV-2, HCoV-NL63, HCoV-OC43 and HCoV-229E.

General observations from the study: Vaccine-specific clones in convalescent patients were spike mono-reactive in 304 of 307 cases.

The receptor was isolated from a human donor in good health. Sequencing used CD4+ T cells from blood, cultured in vitro.

For the CDR3, the DNA is TGTGCCAGCAACTTTATCGGGGTGGGCACTGAAGCTTTCTTT. This gives the protein CASNFIGVGTEAFF. The chain is built from TRBV7-9 and TRBJ1-1; D gene unclear. This CDR3 contains 14 residues. Germline V gives CDR1 SEHNR, CDR2 FQNEAQ (reference sequence). V shed 7 bases and J shed 4 bases, with 16 bases lying between them.